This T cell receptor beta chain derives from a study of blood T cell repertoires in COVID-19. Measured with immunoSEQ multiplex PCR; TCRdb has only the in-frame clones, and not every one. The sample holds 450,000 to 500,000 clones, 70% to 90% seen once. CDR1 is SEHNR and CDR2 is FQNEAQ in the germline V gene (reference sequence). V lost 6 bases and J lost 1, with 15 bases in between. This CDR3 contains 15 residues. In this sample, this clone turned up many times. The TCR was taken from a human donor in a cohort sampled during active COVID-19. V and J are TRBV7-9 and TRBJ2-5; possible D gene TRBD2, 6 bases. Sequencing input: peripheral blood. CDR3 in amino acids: CASRDRGGTQETQYF. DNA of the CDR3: TGTGCCAGCAGAGACCGTGGCGGGACCCAAGAGACCCAGTACTTC.